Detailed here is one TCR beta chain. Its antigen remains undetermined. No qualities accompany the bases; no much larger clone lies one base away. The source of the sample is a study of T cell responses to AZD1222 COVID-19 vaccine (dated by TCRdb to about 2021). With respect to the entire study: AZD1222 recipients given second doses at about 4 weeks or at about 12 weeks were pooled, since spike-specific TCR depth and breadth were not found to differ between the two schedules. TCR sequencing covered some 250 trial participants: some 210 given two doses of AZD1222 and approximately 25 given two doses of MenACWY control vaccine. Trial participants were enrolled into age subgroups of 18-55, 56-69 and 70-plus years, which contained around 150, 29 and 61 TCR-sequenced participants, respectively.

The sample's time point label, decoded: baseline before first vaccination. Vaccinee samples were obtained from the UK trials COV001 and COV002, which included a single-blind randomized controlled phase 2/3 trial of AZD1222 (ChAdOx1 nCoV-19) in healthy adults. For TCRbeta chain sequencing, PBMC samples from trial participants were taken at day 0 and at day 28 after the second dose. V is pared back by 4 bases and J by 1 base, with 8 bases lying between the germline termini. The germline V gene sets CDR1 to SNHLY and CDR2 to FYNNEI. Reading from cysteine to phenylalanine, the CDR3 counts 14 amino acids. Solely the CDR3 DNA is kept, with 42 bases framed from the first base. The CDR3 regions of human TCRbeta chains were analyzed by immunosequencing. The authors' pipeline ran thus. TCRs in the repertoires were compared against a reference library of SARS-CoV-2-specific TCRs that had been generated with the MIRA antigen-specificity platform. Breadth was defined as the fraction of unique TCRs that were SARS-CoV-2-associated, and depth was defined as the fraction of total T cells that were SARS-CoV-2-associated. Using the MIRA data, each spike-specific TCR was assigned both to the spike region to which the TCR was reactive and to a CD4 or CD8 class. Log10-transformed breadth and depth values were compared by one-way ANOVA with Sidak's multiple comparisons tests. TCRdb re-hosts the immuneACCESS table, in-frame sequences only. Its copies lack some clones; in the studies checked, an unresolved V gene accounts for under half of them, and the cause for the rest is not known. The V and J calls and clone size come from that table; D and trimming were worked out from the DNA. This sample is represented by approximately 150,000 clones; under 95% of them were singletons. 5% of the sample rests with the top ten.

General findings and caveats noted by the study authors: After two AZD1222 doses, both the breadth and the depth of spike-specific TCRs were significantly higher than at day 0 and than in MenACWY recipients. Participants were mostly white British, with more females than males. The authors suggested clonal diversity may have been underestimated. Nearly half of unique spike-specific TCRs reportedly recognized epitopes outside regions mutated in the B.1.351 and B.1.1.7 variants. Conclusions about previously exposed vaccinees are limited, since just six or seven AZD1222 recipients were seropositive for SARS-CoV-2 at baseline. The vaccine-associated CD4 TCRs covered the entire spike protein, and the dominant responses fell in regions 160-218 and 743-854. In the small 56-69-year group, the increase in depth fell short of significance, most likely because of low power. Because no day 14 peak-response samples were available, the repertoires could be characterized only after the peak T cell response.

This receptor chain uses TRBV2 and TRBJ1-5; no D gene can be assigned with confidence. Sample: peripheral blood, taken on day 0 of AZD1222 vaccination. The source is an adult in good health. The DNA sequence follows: TGTGCCAGCAGTGCGGCTCGGAGCAATCAGCCCCAGCATTTT. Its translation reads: CASSAARSNQPQHF.